This TCR beta chain was recorded in a study of T cell responses to AZD1222 COVID-19 vaccine. Findings and limits, study-wide: The donor cohort was predominantly white British with a female majority, and clonal diversity may have been underestimated. Researchers report vaccine-associated CD4 TCRs spanning spike, with dominance at 160-218 and 743-854.

TCRdb keeps only in-frame clones here, not all; method: immunoSEQ multiplex PCR. The sample has 140,000 to 150,000 clones, 80% to 90% seen once; the top ten hold roughly 7.3%. Germline-derived CDR1 and CDR2 are LGHDT and YNNKEL (reference sequence). Deletions cut 0 bases from V and 7 bases from J, with 7 bases between. CDR3 length equals 13 residues. As for this clone: Its antigen is still unknown.

This TCR came from an adult in good health. The input for sequencing was peripheral blood, taken on day 0 of AZD1222 vaccination. The chain uses TRBV3-1 (or the pseudogene TRBV3-2) and TRBJ1-3; no definite D call. CDR3: CASSQDLRNTIYF. CDR3 DNA: TGTGCCAGCAGCCAAGATCTTCGGAACACCATATATTTT.